This T cell receptor (beta chain) emerged from a study of T cells in Graves' hyperthyroidism and ophthalmopathy (dated by TCRdb to the late 2010s). Concerning the study at large: Peripheral blood samples were taken at the time of initial diagnosis, prior to any treatment. To identify TCR V-J signatures that set the groups apart, the researchers used a discovery cohort of about a hundred patients, made up of around 42 with Graves' ophthalmopathy and approximately 57 with stable Graves' hyperthyroidism. Once sampling was done, hyperthyroidism patients were given methimazole at a starting dose of 30 mg daily, whereas ophthalmopathy patients were given high-dose intravenous methylprednisolone. In addition, the study compared T-cell repertoires in thyroid tissue and in blood from over 5 Graves' hyperthyroidism patients. The 90 to 100 discovery patients were randomly divided into training and test sets at a 7:3 ratio. According to the paper, TCR Vbeta CDR3 sequencing was carried out on some 140 peripheral blood samples, which came from under 50 ophthalmopathy, around 74 hyperthyroidism and around 17 progressor patients. Whether ophthalmopathy could be predicted prospectively was tested in an independent validation cohort made up of under 20 hyperthyroidism patients plus 17 patients who later progressed to ophthalmopathy. The study at large found these results: A 13 V-J signature model separated ophthalmopathy from stable hyperthyroidism, with approximately 87% sensitivity and roughly 82% specificity in cross-validation and 80%/75% in testing. Most expanded thyroid clonotypes (frequency above 0.001) were also found in blood, which suggests that blood repertoires may mirror thyroid immune responses. Sample size was not statistically predetermined, and blinding of investigators to group allocation was not performed. In validation, the model predicted progression to ophthalmopathy with over 60% sensitivity and around 72% specificity, a median of 6.5 months before onset.

Amplification of TCR beta CDR3 regions was carried out from RNA transcripts. The TCR CDR3 was subjected to a first round of RT-PCR using the HTBI primer set and the Qiagen OneStep RT-PCR kit. The libraries were constructed in a second round of multiplex PCR and then size-selected and purified. Sequencing of the libraries was done on an Illumina HiSeq2000 using paired-end 100 bp reads. The paper's data handling went like this. Raw data were processed with SOAPnuke, discarding reads with adapters, uncalled bases, mean Phred below 15, or no exact constant-primer or identifier match. High-quality paired reads were merged using COPE v1.2.5, and each unique nucleotide sequence was defined as a clonotype. MiTCR v1.1 was used to align the clonotypes against IMGT TRBV, TRBD and TRBJ reference segments. The analysis included only V-J combinations with a frequency above 0.0001, which together covered approximately 99% of the repertoires. A TCS score was defined as the ratio between F50 (clonal expansion) and ExV (chaos), using BLOSUM62-based TCRdist between CDR3 peptides within each V-J. Welch's t-statistics and random forest reduced several hundred V-J features to 13, which were used in a naive Bayes classifier (R e1071). TCRdb cleaned the public reads at Q25 with fastp, built clones with MiXCR and kept in-frame beta chains. Entries that share a CDR3 protein sequence are merged under the most common genes and DNA. TCRdb's processing, not the study's, gives the V and J calls here. This sample holds approximately 370,000 distinct CDR3 sequences; under 15% were observed only once. In total, the top ten clones hold 32% of the sample.

The CDR3 runs 15 residues from the cysteine to the phenylalanine. Left in the record is the CDR3 DNA by itself, 45 bases read in frame from the first base. V lost 2 bases and J lost 2 bases, and the count of bases not matched to a germline gene is 6. CDR1 is given as MNHEY and CDR2 as SVGAGI, both from the germline V gene. Graves' hyperthyroidism was defined as stable when no progression to ophthalmopathy occurred over 18 months of follow-up. The hyperthyroidism patients were between 18 and 65 years old and newly diagnosed, with a disease duration of less than 2 months. Exclusion was applied to patients with uncontrolled infections, other autoimmune diseases, pregnancy or lactation. Diagnoses relied on clinical symptoms, serum thyroxine and TRAb, thyroid ultrasound and orbital computed tomography. PBMCs were isolated from about 9.2 ml of fresh peripheral blood by Ficoll-Paque density gradient centrifugation. Total RNA was extracted using Trizol reagent, and RNA quality was assessed on an Agilent 2100 Bioanalyzer.

Comment on this clonotype: What this receptor recognizes is not known. No base quality values were provided; no much bigger clone lies one nucleotide off.

This receptor was taken from a woman aged 30 to 39 with Graves' hyperthyroidism. The chain joins TRBV6-5 to TRBJ2-7; TRBD1 matches 7 bases in the middle. Source material: blood. The CDR3 here reads CASSYVDRATYEQYF. At the DNA level, the sequence is TGTGCCAGCAGTTACGTCGACAGGGCTACCTACGAGCAGTACTTC.